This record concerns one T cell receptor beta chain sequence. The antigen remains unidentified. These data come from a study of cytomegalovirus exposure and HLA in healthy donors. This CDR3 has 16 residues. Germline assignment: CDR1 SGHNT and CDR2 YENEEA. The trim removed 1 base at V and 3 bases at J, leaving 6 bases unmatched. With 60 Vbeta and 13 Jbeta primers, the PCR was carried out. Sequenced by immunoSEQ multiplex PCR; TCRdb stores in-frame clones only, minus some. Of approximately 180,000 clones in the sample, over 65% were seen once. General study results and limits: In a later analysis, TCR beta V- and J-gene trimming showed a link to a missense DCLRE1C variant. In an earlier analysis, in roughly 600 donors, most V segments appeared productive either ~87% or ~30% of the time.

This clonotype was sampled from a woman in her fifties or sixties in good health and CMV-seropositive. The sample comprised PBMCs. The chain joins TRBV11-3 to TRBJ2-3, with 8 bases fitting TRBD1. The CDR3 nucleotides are TGTGCCAGCAGCTTAGCGGGTCAGGGGGCAACAGATACGCAGTATTTT. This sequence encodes CASSLAGQGATDTQYF. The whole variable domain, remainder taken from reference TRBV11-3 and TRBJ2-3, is EAGVVQSPRYKIIEKKQPVAFWCNPISGHNTLYWYLQNLGQGPELLIRYENEEAVDDSQLPKDRFSAERLKGVDSTLKIQPAELGDSAVYLCASSLAGQGATDTQYFGPGTRLTVL.